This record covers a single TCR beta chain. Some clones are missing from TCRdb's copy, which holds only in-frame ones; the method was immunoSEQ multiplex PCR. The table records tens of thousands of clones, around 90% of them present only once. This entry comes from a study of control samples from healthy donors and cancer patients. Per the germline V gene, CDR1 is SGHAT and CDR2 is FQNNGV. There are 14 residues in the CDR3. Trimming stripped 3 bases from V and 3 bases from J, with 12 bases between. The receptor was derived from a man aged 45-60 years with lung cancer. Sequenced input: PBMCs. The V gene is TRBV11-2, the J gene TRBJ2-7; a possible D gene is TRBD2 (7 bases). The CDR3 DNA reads TGTGCCAGCAGCTTGGGGGGGGCCTACTACGAGCAGTACTTC. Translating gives CASSLGGAYYEQYF.